The entry below describes one T cell receptor beta chain. Its target antigen remains unknown. One end of the junction fails to match germline, which may point to a read error. The read comes to an end 3 residues before the CDR3 does, leaving the germline J gene to fill in the end. The sample carries other DNA sequences with the same CDR3. CDR3 length: 16 amino acids, cysteine to phenylalanine. The CDR3 was read in part: 39 bases, with the frame set at base 1. Sequences KGHSH (CDR1) and LQKENI (CDR2) are obtained from the germline V gene. The immunoSEQ assay used multiplex PCR to amplify TCR beta CDR3 regions from an average of around 1,200 ng of genomic DNA per sample. To correct primer bias, the assay used a complete synthetic TCR repertoire to set an amplification baseline. The amplicons were sequenced on the Illumina platform. The source study handled its data this way. Sequences were error-corrected by clustering with frequency ratios and a modified nearest-neighbor algorithm, then analyzed in the immunoSEQ Analyzer with IMGT gene definitions. At each rarefaction depth, TCR richness and evenness were averaged over 20 rarefaction repeats, and samples with fewer sequences than the depth were excluded. Wilcoxon rank sum tests with FDR correction were used to compare relative abundances of V, D and J genes between the groups. An intraclass correlation of around 96% for TCR richness and an average of about 82% across some 69 gene segments were obtained from the blinded duplicates. In TCRdb, the immuneACCESS table is reduced to in-frame sequences with V and J assigned. These tables do not hold every clone; where another copy was compared, an unresolved V gene accounts for under half, and the others remain unexplained. The DNA gave D and trimming, while V, J and clone size come from that table. The sample table records approximately 33,000 clones. 7.5% to 9.5% of the sample rests with the top ten.

Every participant had a single incident cervical HPV16 infection, and prevalent HPV16 infections were excluded. Cervical HPV DNA was detected with MY09/MY11 PCR, and genotyping was done by dot-blot hybridization. Around 16 mL of heparinized blood was centrifuged, after which the buffy coat was aliquoted, frozen at -30 degrees C, and then stored at -80 degrees C. QIAGEN kits were used to extract genomic DNA from the buffy coat specimens. The data were obtained in a study of T cells in women clearing cervical HPV infection (dated by TCRdb to 2016 to 2018). With respect to the entire study: Cases were approximately 25 women with histologically confirmed HPV16-related CIN3 or worse, including a couple of invasive cancers. Blood from cases was collected at the visit at which the lesion was first identified, whereas blood from controls was collected once infection was no longer detected. The parent cohort enrolled 10,000 to 13,000 women aged 18 or older in Guanacaste, Costa Rica, during about 1993 to 1994 and followed them for less than 9 years. The controls were around 26 women whose single incident HPV16 infection cleared within 12 months with no development of precancer or cancer. Since HLA typing was available for only a few women, HLA type could not be ruled out as a confounder. As quality controls, five blinded duplicates were added to each group, bringing the total to approximately 60 samples made up of roughly 50 participants and approximately ten replicates. For cases, the median interval between lesion detection and blood sampling was approximately 150 days, with an interquartile range of about 85 to 220 days. Cases were matched to controls by age within five years and by the year the sample was collected. The exploratory proof-of-principle case-control study was nested within the Guanacaste HPV Natural History Study in Costa Rica and compared TCR repertoires across cervical HPV16 outcomes. Median age was roughly 32 years in cases versus around 40 in controls, and baseline characteristics did not differ significantly. Here is what the overall study found, with its caveats: Lower TRBV6-7 relative abundance was observed in cases than in controls (about 0.1% versus 0.15%; Bonferroni P = 0.0008). The cross-sectional design could not show whether associations preceded infection or resulted from it; effector/memory subsets and HPV-specific T cells were not isolated. Cases were distinguished from controls with an estimated AUC of about 0.8 by random forest classifiers combining richness and V gene abundances. Because the number of T cells per sample was unknown, the richness differences could reflect varying T-cell content rather than repertoire biology. Significantly higher TCR repertoire richness was observed in CIN3+ cases than in controls across sequencing depths, whereas no difference in evenness was found.

Sequenced: blood buffy coat. The sequence came from a woman between 18 and 70 years old with a cervical HPV16 infection that either progressed to CIN3+ or cleared (not recorded which). The V gene is TRBV18 and the J gene is TRBJ1-3, with TRBD1 identical over 8 junction bases. The CDR3: CASSPGQVHSGNTIYF. Partial CDR3 DNA: TGTGCCAGCTCACCGGGACAGGTACACTCTGGAAACACA.